This T cell receptor beta chain was recovered during a study of shared clonotypes between healthy human individuals. The CDR3 spans 13 residues. CDR1 and CDR2 (germline): SSHAT, FNYEAQ (reference sequence). Clones were read by immunoSEQ multiplex PCR, and TCRdb kept only the in-frame ones, dropping some. The table includes 2.5 million or so clones, roughly nine tenths detected once. For this clone: An end of the junction does not agree with germline; a read error may underlie this.

This rearrangement joins TRBV7-7 to TRBJ2-1, with a tentative D call TRBD1 (6 bases). Sequenced material: naive CD4+ T cells sorted from blood. The subset is: CD45RA+ positively selected. The sequence came from a man between 18 and 29 years old in good health. The CDR3 sequence is CASSLRGSNEQFF. The CDR3 DNA reads as TGTGCTAGCAGCTTAAGGGGGAGCAATGAGCAGTTCTTC.